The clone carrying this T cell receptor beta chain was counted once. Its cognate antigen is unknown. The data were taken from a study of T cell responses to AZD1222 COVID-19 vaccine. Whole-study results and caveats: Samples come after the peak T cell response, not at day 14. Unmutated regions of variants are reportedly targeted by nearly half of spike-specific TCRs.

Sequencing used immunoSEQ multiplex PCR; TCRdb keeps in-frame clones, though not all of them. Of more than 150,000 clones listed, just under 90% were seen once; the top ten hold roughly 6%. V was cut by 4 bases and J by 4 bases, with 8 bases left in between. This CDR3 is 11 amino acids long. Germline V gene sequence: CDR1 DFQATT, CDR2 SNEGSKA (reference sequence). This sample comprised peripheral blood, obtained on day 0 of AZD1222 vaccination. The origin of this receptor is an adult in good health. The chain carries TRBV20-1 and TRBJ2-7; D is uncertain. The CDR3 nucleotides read TGCAGTGCTACCGCGAAGTACGAGCAGTACTTC. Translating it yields CSATAKYEQYF.